This TCR beta chain was recorded in a study of cytomegalovirus exposure and HLA in healthy donors. Study-wide results and limits: The later analysis indicated that the majority of CMV-associated TCR beta chains appeared HLA-restricted. Donors belonging to an Asian-associated ancestry cluster reportedly showed fewer N-insertions in productive TCRs than the approximately 690-donor mean, according to what a later analysis found. The presence/absence work took it that sequencing depth was about the same across donors. For cytomegalovirus status, the classifier reportedly gave diagnoses with high specificity and sensitivity.

The PCR used 60 Vbeta and 13 Jbeta primers. The assay was immunoSEQ multiplex PCR, and TCRdb's table has in-frame clones only and misses some. The sample yields around 78,000 clones, about three quarters seen once. V dropped 0 bases and J dropped 2 bases, with 13 bases sitting between them. This CDR3 region has 16 residues. Germline values: CDR1 MNHEY, CDR2 SVGAGI. A remark on this clone: Its antigen is unidentified.

V usage is TRBV6-5 and J usage is TRBJ2-5; D might be TRBD2 (6 bases). The sequenced sample consisted of PBMCs. The TCR comes from a woman in her 40s in good health and CMV-seropositive. The CDR3 DNA is TGTGCCAGCAGTTACTCGAGTAGCGGCGCTCAAGAGACCCAGTACTTC. Its protein product is CASSYSSSGAQETQYF.